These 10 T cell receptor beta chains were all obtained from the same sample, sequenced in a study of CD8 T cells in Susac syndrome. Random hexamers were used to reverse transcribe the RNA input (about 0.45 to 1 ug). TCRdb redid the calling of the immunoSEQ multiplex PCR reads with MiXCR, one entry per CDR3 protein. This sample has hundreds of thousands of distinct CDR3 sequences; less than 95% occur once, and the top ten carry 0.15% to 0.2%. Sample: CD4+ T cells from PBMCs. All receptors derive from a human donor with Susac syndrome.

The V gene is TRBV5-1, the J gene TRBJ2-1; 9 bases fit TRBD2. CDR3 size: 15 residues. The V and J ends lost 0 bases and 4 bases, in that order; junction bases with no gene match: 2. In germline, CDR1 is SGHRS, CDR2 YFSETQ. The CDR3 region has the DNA TGCGCCAGCAGCTTGGAGCGGGGGGATTACAATGAGCAGTTCTTC. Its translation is CASSLERGDYNEQFF.

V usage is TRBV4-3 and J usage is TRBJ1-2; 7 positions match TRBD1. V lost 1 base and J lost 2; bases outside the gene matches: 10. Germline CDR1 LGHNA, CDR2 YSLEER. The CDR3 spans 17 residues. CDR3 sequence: CASSQGASRQGNYGYTF. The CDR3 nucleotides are TGCGCCAGCAGCCAAGGCGCGAGCAGACAGGGCAACTATGGCTACACCTTC.

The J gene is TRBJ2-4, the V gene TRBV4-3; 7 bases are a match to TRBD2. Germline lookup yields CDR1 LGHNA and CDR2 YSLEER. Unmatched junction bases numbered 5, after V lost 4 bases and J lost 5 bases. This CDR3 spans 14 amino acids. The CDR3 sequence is CASSPTSVQNIQYF. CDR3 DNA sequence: TGCGCCAGCAGCCCTACTAGCGTGCAAAACATTCAGTACTTC.

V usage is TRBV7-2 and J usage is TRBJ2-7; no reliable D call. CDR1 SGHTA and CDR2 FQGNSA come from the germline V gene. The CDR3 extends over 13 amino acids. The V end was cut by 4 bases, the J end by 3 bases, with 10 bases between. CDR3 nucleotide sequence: TGTGCCAGCAGCTCGGACGGAATCTACGAGCAGTACTTC. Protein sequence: CASSSDGIYEQYF.

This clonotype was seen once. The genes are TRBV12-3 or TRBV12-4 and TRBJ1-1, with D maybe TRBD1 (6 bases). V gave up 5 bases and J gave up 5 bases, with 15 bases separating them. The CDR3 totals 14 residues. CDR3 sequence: CASSREQGETEAFF. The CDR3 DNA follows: TGTGCCAGCAGTCGGGAACAGGGAGAGACTGAAGCTTTCTTT.

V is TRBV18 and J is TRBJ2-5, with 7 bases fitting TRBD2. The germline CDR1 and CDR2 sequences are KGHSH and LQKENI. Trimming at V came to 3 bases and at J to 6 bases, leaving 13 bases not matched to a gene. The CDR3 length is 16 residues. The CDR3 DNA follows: TGTGCCAGCTCACCCGTTCTGGCGGGAGATGAGAAGACCCAGTACTTC. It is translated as CASSPVLAGDEKTQYF.

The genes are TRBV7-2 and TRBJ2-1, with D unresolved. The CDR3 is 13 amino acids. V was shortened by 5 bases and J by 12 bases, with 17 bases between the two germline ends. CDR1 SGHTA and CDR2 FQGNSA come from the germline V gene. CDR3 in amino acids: CASSPVVGSVQFF. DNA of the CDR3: TGTGCCAGCAGCCCAGTGGTGGGATCCGTGCAGTTCTTC.

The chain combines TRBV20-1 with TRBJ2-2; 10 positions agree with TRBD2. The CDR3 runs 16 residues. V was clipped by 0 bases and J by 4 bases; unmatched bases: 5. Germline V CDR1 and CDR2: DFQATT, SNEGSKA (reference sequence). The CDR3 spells CSARDQRGGITGELFF. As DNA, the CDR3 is TGCAGTGCTAGAGACCAGCGGGGGGGAATCACCGGGGAGCTGTTTTTT.

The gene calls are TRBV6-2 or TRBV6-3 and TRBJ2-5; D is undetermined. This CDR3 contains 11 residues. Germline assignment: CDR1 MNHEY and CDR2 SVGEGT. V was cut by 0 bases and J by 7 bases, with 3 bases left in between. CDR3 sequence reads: CASSYSMTQYF. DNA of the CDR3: TGTGCCAGCAGTTACTCGATGACCCAGTACTTC.

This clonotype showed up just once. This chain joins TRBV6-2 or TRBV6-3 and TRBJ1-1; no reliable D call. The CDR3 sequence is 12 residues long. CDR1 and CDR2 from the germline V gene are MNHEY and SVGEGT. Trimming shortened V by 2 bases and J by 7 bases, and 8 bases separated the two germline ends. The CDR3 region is CASSYPRVEAFF. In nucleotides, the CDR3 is TGTGCCAGCAGTTACCCGAGGGTTGAAGCTTTCTTT.